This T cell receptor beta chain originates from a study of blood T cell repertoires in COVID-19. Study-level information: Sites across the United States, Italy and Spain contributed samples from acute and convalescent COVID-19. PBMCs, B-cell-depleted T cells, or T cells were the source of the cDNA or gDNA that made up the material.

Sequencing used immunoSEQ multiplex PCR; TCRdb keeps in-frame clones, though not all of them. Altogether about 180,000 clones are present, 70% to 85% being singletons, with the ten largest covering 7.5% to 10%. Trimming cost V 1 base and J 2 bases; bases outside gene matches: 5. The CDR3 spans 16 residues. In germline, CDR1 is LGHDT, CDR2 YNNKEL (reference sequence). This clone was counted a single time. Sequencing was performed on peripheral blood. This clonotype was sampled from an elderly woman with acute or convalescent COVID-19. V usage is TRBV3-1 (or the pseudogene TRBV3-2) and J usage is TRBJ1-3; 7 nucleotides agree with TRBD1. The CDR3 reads CASSQATTGAGNTIYF. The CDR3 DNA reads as TGTGCCAGCAGCCAAGCAACAACAGGGGCTGGAAACACCATATATTTT.